The clone carrying this T cell receptor (beta chain) was detected ten times or more. Preparation of the TCRbeta library used unique molecular identifiers. MiXCR, applied by TCRdb to the PCR reads, yields one record per CDR3 protein. The table has some 350,000 distinct CDR3 sequences, 10% to 13% seen once; the top ten hold about 2.3%. The entry originates in a study of T-cell reconstitution after alpha-beta-depleted transplantation in children. V trimming: 2 bases; J trimming: 2 bases; junction bases outside the gene matches: 5. Germline-derived CDR1 and CDR2 are DFQATT and SNEGSKA (reference sequence). CDR3 length: 14 amino acids.

This receptor was taken from a human donor who donated a stem cell graft to a child with acute lymphoblastic leukemia. The chain is built from TRBV20-1 and TRBJ2-5, with 7 bases aligning to TRBD1. The sequencing here drew on PBMCs from the stem cell graft donor, taken from the stem cell graft. CDR3 nucleotide sequence: TGCAGTGCTAGAATCTGGGACAGACAAGAGACCCAGTACTTC. It translates to CSARIWDRQETQYF.